This entry is about one TCR beta chain. The germline CDR1 and CDR2 sequences are SGHTA and FQGTGA. V was cut by 2 bases and J by 3 bases, with 10 bases left in between. CDR3 size: 14 residues. This sample was included in a study of blood T cell repertoires in COVID-19. Cohort 3 recovered donors had two negative PCRs, clearance, or symptom resolution. Assay: immunoSEQ multiplex PCR; the TCRdb copy retains only in-frame clones and omits some. The sample consists of under 250,000 clones, just over 85% of them appearing once. V usage is TRBV7-3 and J usage is TRBJ1-2; tentatively, D is TRBD1 (5 bases). The TCR sequence derives from a man aged 40-49 years who had recovered from COVID-19. The specimen was PBMCs or T cells enriched from blood (not recorded which). The CDR3 loop is CASSLETGDYGYTF. CDR3 DNA: TGTGCCAGCAGCTTAGAAACAGGCGACTATGGCTACACCTTC.